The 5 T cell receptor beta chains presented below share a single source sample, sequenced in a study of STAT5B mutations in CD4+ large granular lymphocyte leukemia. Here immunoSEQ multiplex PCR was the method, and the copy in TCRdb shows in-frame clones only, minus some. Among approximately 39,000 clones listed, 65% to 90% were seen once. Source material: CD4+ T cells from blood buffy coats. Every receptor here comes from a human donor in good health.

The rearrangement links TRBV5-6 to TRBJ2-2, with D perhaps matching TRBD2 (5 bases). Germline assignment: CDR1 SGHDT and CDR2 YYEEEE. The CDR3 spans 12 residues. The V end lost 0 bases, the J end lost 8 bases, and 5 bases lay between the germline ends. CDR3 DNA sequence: TGTGCCAGCAGCTTGGCGGGAGGGGAGCTGTTTTTT. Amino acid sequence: CASSLAGGELFF.

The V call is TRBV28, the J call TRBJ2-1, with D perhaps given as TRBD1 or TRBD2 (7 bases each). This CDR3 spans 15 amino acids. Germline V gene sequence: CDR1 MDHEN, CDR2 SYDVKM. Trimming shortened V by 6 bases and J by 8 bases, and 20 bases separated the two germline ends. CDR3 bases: TGTGCCAGCAGCAAAATAGGGGCAGGGGGGGATGAGCAGTTCTTC. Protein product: CASSKIGAGGDEQFF.

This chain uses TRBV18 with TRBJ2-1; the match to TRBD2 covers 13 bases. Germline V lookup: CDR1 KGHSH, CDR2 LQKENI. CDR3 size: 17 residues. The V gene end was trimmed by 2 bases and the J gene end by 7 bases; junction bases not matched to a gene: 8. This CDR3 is CASSPRIGTSGANEQFF. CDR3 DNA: TGTGCCAGCTCACCAAGGATCGGGACTAGCGGGGCGAATGAGCAGTTCTTC.

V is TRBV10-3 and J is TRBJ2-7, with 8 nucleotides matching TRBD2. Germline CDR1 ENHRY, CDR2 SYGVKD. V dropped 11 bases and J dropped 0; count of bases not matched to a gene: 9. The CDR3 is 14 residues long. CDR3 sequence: CAAGGEGVSYEQYF. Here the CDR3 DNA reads TGTGCCGCGGGGGGCGAAGGGGTCTCCTACGAGCAGTACTTC.

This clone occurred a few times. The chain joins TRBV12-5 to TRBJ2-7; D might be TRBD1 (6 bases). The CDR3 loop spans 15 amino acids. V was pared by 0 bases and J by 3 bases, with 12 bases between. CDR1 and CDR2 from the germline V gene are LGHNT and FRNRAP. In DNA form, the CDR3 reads TGTGCTAGTGGTTTGGTACCGGACAGAGGCTACGAGCAGTACTTC. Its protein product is CASGLVPDRGYEQYF.